These 18 T cell receptor beta chains were all obtained from the same sample, sequenced in a study. TCRdb independently ran MiXCR on the 5' RACE reads; one entry per CDR3 protein. The data contain about 55,000 distinct CDR3 sequences, about a sixth of them seen just once; the ten biggest clones take up approximately 2.1%. The material sequenced was naive CD4+ T cells sorted from blood. Described subset: naive CD4+ T cells, CD4+CD45RA+CD25-. The receptors come from a female donor with breast cancer.

This clonotype was seen repeatedly, ten times or more. V and J are TRBV20-1 and TRBJ2-7; D unresolved. Trimming stripped 0 bases from V and 2 bases from J, with 14 bases between. This CDR3 spans 15 amino acids. CDR1 and CDR2 (germline): DFQATT, SNEGSKA (reference sequence). The CDR3 loop reads CSARDEGASPYEQYF. Written as DNA, the CDR3 is TGCAGTGCTAGAGATGAAGGAGCGTCCCCCTACGAGCAGTACTTC.

This clonotype was found a few times. J is TRBJ2-1 and V is TRBV5-1, with D possibly TRBD1 on 6 matching bases. In germline, CDR1 is SGHRS, CDR2 YFSETQ. The CDR3 consists of 16 residues. Trimming stripped 3 bases from V and 0 bases from J, with 13 bases between. The CDR3 bases are TGCGCCAGCAGCTCCGATTCGACAGGCTCCTACAATGAGCAGTTCTTC. Its translation is CASSSDSTGSYNEQFF.

This chain connects TRBV24-1 to TRBJ1-2, with a possible D match to TRBD1 (6 bases). This CDR3 spans 16 amino acids. V lost 5 bases and J 0 bases, leaving 15 bases between the germline ends. Germline values: CDR1 KGHDR, CDR2 SFDVKD. The CDR3 DNA reads TGTGCCACCAGTGGCCGGGACAACAGATCTAACTATGGCTACACCTTC. It is translated as CATSGRDNRSNYGYTF.

This clonotype has at least ten counts. The chain recombines TRBV29-1 with TRBJ2-7, with TRBD2 matching 12 bases. This CDR3 comprises 14 residues. V was pared by 6 bases and J by 2 bases, with 5 bases of the junction left unmatched. Germline CDR1 and CDR2: SQVTM and ANQGSEA. CDR3 bases: TGCAGCGTGCGGACTAGCGGGGTTCCCTACGAGCAGTACTTC. The encoded protein is CSVRTSGVPYEQYF.

J is TRBJ1-5 and V is TRBV7-2; no reliable D call. Trimming stripped 5 bases from V and 0 bases from J, with 11 bases between. CDR3 length equals 15 residues. From germline, CDR1 is SGHTA and CDR2 FQGNSA. The CDR3 loop is CASSPTTLSNQPQHF. The CDR3 bases are TGTGCCAGCAGCCCAACAACACTTAGCAATCAGCCCCAGCATTTT.

Notes on this clonotype: The junction and the germline gene differ at one end; a read error may be behind it. V and J are TRBV6-6 and TRBJ2-3; tentative D call: TRBD1 (5 bases). The CDR3 sequence is 15 residues long. Germline V gene lookup returns CDR1 MNHNY and CDR2 SVGAGI (reference sequence). CDR3 DNA: TGTGCCAGCAGACCCAGTGGGGCTCACACAGGTACGCAGTATTTT. Translated, it gives CASRPSGAHTGTQYF.

This clonotype was counted only a few times. This chain joins TRBV5-1 and TRBJ1-1; TRBD1 is a possible D gene (5 bases). Germline V gene lookup returns CDR1 SGHRS and CDR2 YFSETQ. The V end lost 2 bases, the J end lost 3 bases, and 14 bases lay between the germline ends. The CDR3 spans 15 residues. For the CDR3, the DNA is TGCGCCAGCAGCTTCTACGCAGTGGGGGACACTGAAGCTTTCTTT. It translates to CASSFYAVGDTEAFF.

J is TRBJ1-1 and V is TRBV5-1, with 8 bases lining up with TRBD1. The CDR3 is 15 amino acids. V lost 3 bases, J lost 4 bases, and 8 bases stayed unmatched. The germline V gene encodes CDR1 SGHRS and CDR2 YFSETQ. The CDR3 DNA sequence: TGCGCCAGCAGCTGGTCGACAGGGGTGGCCACTGAAGCTTTCTTT. Its translation is CASSWSTGVATEAFF.

This clonotype was picked up a small number of times. The chain joins TRBV12-3 or TRBV12-4 to TRBJ2-7; D gene unclear. With 6 bases removed from V and 0 bases from J, the gap between germline ends came to 12 bases. This CDR3 contains 14 residues. The DNA of the CDR3 is TGTGCCAGCAGCCTGGACCAGAGCTCCTACGAGCAGTACTTC. Translation: CASSLDQSSYEQYF.

In this sample, this clonotype turned up many times. The V and J genes are TRBV5-1 and TRBJ1-1; D is uncertain. V was shortened by 0 bases and J by 6 bases, with 9 bases between the two germline ends. The CDR3 is 13 residues long. Germline V gene data show CDR1 as SGHRS and CDR2 as YFSETQ. The CDR3 DNA follows: TGCGCCAGCAGCTTGGAGGGTACGCCTGAAGCTTTCTTT. Protein product: CASSLEGTPEAFF. The variable domain in full, completed from reference TRBV5-1 and TRBJ1-1, reads KAGVTQTPRYLIKTRGQQVTLSCSPISGHRSVSWYQQTPGQGLQFLFEYFSETQRNKGNFPGRFSGRQFSNSRSEMNVSTLELGDSALYLCASSLEGTPEAFFGQGTRLTVV.

The rearrangement joins TRBV12-3 or TRBV12-4 to TRBJ1-4, with D possibly matching TRBD1 (6 bases). The CDR3 contains 15 residues. The germline V and J ends were trimmed by 5 bases and 5 bases, with 15 bases remaining between them. The CDR3 region is CASSRGQSQNEKLFF. DNA for the CDR3: TGTGCCAGCAGTCGCGGACAGTCTCAAAATGAAAAACTGTTTTTT.

The chain is built from TRBV5-1 and TRBJ2-2; D unresolved. The CDR3 contains 15 residues. CDR1 SGHRS and CDR2 YFSETQ come from the germline V gene. Trimming left V 2 bases short and J 5 bases short, with 13 bases between. The CDR3 protein is CASSFELHQTGELFF. For the CDR3, the DNA is TGCGCCAGCAGCTTCGAGTTACATCAAACCGGGGAGCTGTTTTTT.

V and J are TRBV24-1 and TRBJ2-3; 10 bases match TRBD2. Per the germline V gene, CDR1 is KGHDR and CDR2 is SFDVKD. The CDR3 is 13 amino acids. The ends lost 12 bases at V and 3 bases at J; junction bases unmatched: 5. CDR3 residues: CAVSSGSTDTQYF. The CDR3 nucleotides are TGTGCCGTGTCTAGCGGGAGTACAGATACGCAGTATTTT.

Comment on this clonotype: A much more abundant neighbour one base away suggests this may be a read error. This chain connects TRBV20-1 to TRBJ2-5, with 13 positions matching TRBD2. The CDR3 totals 14 residues. Germline CDR1 is DFQATT and CDR2 is SNEGSKA (reference sequence). With 8 bases clipped from V and 4 bases from J, the junction kept 7 bases outside the gene matches. CDR3 sequence (DNA): TGCAGTACCAAACTAGCGGGGGGGCGAGAGACCCAGTACTTC. Translating it yields CSTKLAGGRETQYF.

This clonotype was observed many times. V is TRBV27 and J is TRBJ1-5, with D perhaps TRBD1 (6 bases). V was shortened by 5 bases and J by 5 bases, with 10 bases between the two germline ends. The CDR3 sequence is 13 residues long. Germline CDR1 reads MNHEY; CDR2 reads SMNVEV (reference sequence). CDR3 bases: TGTGCCAGCAGTCGAAGGGGGGATCAGCCCCAGCATTTT. It yields the protein CASSRRGDQPQHF.

A few counts support this clonotype. The chain employs TRBV20-1 and TRBJ2-1, with D perhaps assigned TRBD1 or TRBD2 (5 bases each). Per germline, CDR1 DFQATT and CDR2 SNEGSKA (reference sequence). The CDR3 loop spans 13 amino acids. Between the trimmed V and J ends, which lost 5 bases and 3 bases, there was a span of 11 bases. The CDR3 spells CSAARGSYNEQFF. CDR3 nucleotides: TGCAGTGCTGCGAGGGGCAGCTACAATGAGCAGTTCTTC.

The chain combines TRBV5-1 with TRBJ2-3; D ambiguous. V lost 0 bases and J lost 1, with 9 bases in between. Germline values: CDR1 SGHRS, CDR2 YFSETQ. The CDR3 has 15 amino acids. The CDR3 DNA follows: TGCGCCAGCAGCTTGGTACCGGCGGGCACAGATACGCAGTATTTT. Translation: CASSLVPAGTDTQYF.

This clonotype was found many times. One end of the junction fails to match germline, which may point to a read error. V gene TRBV20-1 combines with J gene TRBJ2-5, with D possibly matching TRBD2 (6 bases). Germline V gene lookup returns CDR1 DFQATT and CDR2 SNEGSKA (reference sequence). The CDR3 is made up of 14 amino acids. CDR3 nucleotides: TGCAGCGCTAGACATGGGGGGACGGAGGGGACCCAGTACTTC. Its translation is CSARHGGTEGTQYF.